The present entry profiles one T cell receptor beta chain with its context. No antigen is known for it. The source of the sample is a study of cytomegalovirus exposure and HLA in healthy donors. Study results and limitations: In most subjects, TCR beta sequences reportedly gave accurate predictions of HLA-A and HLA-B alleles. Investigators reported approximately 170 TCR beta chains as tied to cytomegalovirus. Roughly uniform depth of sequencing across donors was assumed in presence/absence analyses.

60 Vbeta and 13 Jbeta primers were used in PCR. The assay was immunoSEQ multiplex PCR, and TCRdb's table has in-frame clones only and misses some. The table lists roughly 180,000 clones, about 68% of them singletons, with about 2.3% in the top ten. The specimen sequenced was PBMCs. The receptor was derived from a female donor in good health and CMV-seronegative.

CDR3 protein: CASSLEVAGANVLTF. CDR3 nucleotide sequence: TGTGCCAGCAGCTTAGAAGTAGCTGGGGCCAACGTCCTGACTTTC. J is TRBJ2-6 and V is TRBV7-2; D call uncertain. Germline values: CDR1 SGHTA, CDR2 FQGNSA. The CDR3 totals 15 residues. Deletions cut 1 base from V and 2 bases from J, with 6 bases between.